The sequence of this TCR beta chain was determined in a study of cytomegalovirus exposure and HLA in healthy donors. The study's findings and limits: In the 120 or so validation repertoires, about 94% of cluster scores exceeded 0, per a later analysis.

The data were produced by immunoSEQ multiplex PCR, yet TCRdb's version contains in-frame clones alone and is incomplete. The sample has just under 75,000 clones; around 94% are singletons. Worth noting for this clone: The antigen is unknown.

Germline CDR1 and CDR2: SQVTM and ANQGSEA. The CDR3 extends over 12 amino acids. The V segment lost 6 bases and the J segment 0 bases; nucleotides outside the gene matches: 2. This sequence joins TRBV29-1 and TRBJ2-7; 7 nucleotides agree with TRBD1. The source of this sequence is a woman aged 18-30 years in good health and CMV-seropositive. The sample consisted of PBMCs. The CDR3 region is CSVRDSSYEQYF. CDR3 in DNA: TGCAGCGTCCGGGACAGCTCCTACGAGCAGTACTTC.